Below are 25 T cell receptor beta chains sequenced from a single sample in a study of tissue T cells after allogeneic stem cell transplantation. This research-autopsy study prospectively enrolled adult allogeneic hematopoietic cell transplant recipients with steroid-refractory graft-versus-host disease. Generated by immunoSEQ multiplex PCR, the TCRdb table keeps only in-frame clones and is missing some. The sample has 3,300 or so clones, about 80% seen once. Material: small intestine tissue, obtained at autopsy. The receptors originated from a male patient over 55 with steroid-refractory graft-versus-host disease after an allogeneic stem cell transplant. Some T cells may be supplied by the graft donor.

The chain employs TRBV20-1 and TRBJ2-5; 9 nucleotides align to TRBD2. Looked up from germline, CDR1 is DFQATT and CDR2 is SNEGSKA (reference sequence). The CDR3 covers 13 residues. V gave up 3 bases and J gave up 4 bases; unmatched junction bases: 3. The CDR3 nucleotides are TGCAGTGCTAGTCAAGCGGGGGGAGAGACCCAGTACTTC. Residues: CSASQAGGETQYF.

The rearrangement links TRBV5-4 to TRBJ1-1; possibly TRBD1 for D (5 bases). This CDR3 is 14 amino acids long. Germline lookup yields CDR1 SGHNT and CDR2 YYREEE (reference sequence). V was cut by 0 bases and J by 3 bases, with 9 bases left in between. The CDR3 nucleotides read TGTGCCAGCAGCTTGGGGGGCAGAGACACTGAAGCTTTCTTT. It encodes CASSLGGRDTEAFF.

This rearrangement joins TRBV10-1 to TRBJ1-5, with 9 bases identical to TRBD1. The germline V gene encodes CDR1 WNHNN and CDR2 SYGVQD (reference sequence). CDR3 length: 17 residues. With V trimmed by 6 bases and J by 5 bases, 14 bases remained unmatched. The chain's CDR3 is CASRFSGTGCPHQPQHF. As DNA, the CDR3 is TGCGCCAGCAGGTTCTCCGGGACAGGGTGCCCTCATCAGCCCCAGCATTTT.

The chain uses TRBV30 and TRBJ1-5; unclear D gene. The germline V and J ends were trimmed by 4 bases and 0 bases, with 13 bases remaining between them. Per the germline V gene, CDR1 is GTSNPN and CDR2 is SVGIG (reference sequence). CDR3 length: 15 amino acids. The CDR3 is CAWKATHHSNQPQHF. CDR3 coding DNA: TGTGCCTGGAAGGCGACACATCATAGCAATCAGCCCCAGCATTTT.

This clone turned up a few times. The chain employs TRBV11-2 and TRBJ1-5, with no clear D. Germline V gene lookup returns CDR1 SGHAT and CDR2 FQNNGV. V dropped 2 bases and J dropped 7 bases, with 9 bases sitting between them. CDR3 length equals 13 residues. The CDR3 bases are TGTGCCAGCAGCTTAAATTCCGGGCAGCCCCAGCATTTT. Translated, it gives CASSLNSGQPQHF.

The chain has TRBV12-5 and TRBJ1-2; D possibly corresponds to TRBD1 (6 bases). Per the germline V gene, CDR1 is LGHNT and CDR2 is FRNRAP. The CDR3 runs to 17 residues. V was shortened by 4 bases and J by 4 bases, with 22 bases between the two germline ends. The CDR3 region is CASGSTIGRGALYGYTF. The CDR3 nucleotides are TGTGCTAGTGGTTCAACGATAGGGAGGGGGGCACTCTATGGCTACACCTTC.

This clone was observed a handful of times. The same CDR3 is also encoded by other DNA sequences in this sample. The chain employs TRBV14 and TRBJ2-7; 7 bases align to TRBD1. Germline CDR1 and CDR2: SGHDN and FVKESK. Trimming took 6 bases from V and 6 from J; bases not matched to a gene: 8. The CDR3 runs 13 residues. Here the CDR3 reads CASSLGGRGEQYF. CDR3 DNA: TGTGCCAGCAGTCTAGGGGGCCGAGGCGAGCAGTACTTC.

This clone was counted only a few times. The rearrangement links TRBV28 to TRBJ2-3, with 11 bases identical to TRBD2. The CDR3 is 15 amino acids. V lost 3 bases to trimming and J lost 3 bases; unmatched junction nucleotides: 2. CDR1 MDHEN and CDR2 SYDVKM come from the germline V gene. The chain's CDR3 is CASSFTSGGTDTQYF. The DNA for the CDR3 is TGTGCCAGCAGTTTCACTAGCGGGGGTACAGATACGCAGTATTTT.

This clone was seen a few times. The V and J genes are TRBV5-5 and TRBJ2-3, with a weak D call TRBD2 (5 bases). This CDR3 spans 16 amino acids. The V end was cut by 5 bases, the J end by 3 bases, with 19 bases between. CDR1 and CDR2 (germline): SGHKS, YYEKEE (reference sequence). CDR3 sequence: CASRPEGRSGTDTQYF. CDR3 DNA: TGTGCCAGCAGACCTGAGGGCCGCTCTGGTACAGATACGCAGTATTTT.

This chain uses TRBV5-6 with TRBJ2-5; perhaps TRBD1 as D (5 bases). This CDR3 has 11 residues. V was clipped by 0 bases and J by 10 bases, with 7 bases between them. Germline V gives CDR1 SGHDT, CDR2 YYEEEE. This CDR3 is CASSLEDNQYF. DNA of the CDR3: TGTGCCAGCAGCTTGGAGGACAACCAGTACTTC.

This chain connects TRBV3-1 (or the pseudogene TRBV3-2) to TRBJ2-5, with 11 bases that match TRBD2. Germline trimming cut 2 bases from V and 4 bases from J; bases unmatched to any gene: 6. In germline, CDR1 is LGHDT, CDR2 YNNKEL (reference sequence). This CDR3 contains 16 residues. This CDR3 is CASSQSLAGGGETQYF. The CDR3 nucleotides read TGTGCCAGCAGCCAAAGCCTAGCGGGGGGTGGAGAGACCCAGTACTTC.

This clone occurred once. The genes are TRBV5-5 and TRBJ2-4; D is undetermined. This CDR3 has 14 amino acids. The V gene lost 2 bases and the J gene lost 0 bases, with 6 bases spanning the gap. Germline V gene lookup returns CDR1 SGHKS and CDR2 YYEKEE (reference sequence). Here the CDR3 reads CASSLPVAKNIQYF. Written as DNA, the CDR3 is TGTGCCAGCAGCTTACCCGTAGCCAAAAACATTCAGTACTTC. Using reference TRBV5-5 and TRBJ2-4 for the parts outside the CDR3, the full variable domain is DAGVTQSPTHLIKTRGQQVTLRCSPISGHKSVSWYQQVLGQGPQFIFQYYEKEERGRGNFPDRFSARQFPNYSSELNVNALLLGDSALYLCASSLPVAKNIQYFGAGTRLSVL.

The rearrangement links TRBV4-1 to TRBJ2-5; D is perhaps TRBD1 or TRBD2 (5 bases each). Trimming left V 1 base short and J 1 base short, with 13 bases between. The CDR3 spans 16 residues. Per the germline V gene, CDR1 is MGHRA and CDR2 is YSYEKL. In nucleotides, the CDR3 is TGCGCCAGCAGCCAAGGGGGACGGAGCATCCAAGAGACCCAGTACTTC. Translating gives CASSQGGRSIQETQYF.

This clone appeared a few times. The chain recombines TRBV3-1 (or the pseudogene TRBV3-2) with TRBJ1-4; the match to TRBD1 covers 10 bases. The trim removed 4 bases at V and 7 bases at J, leaving 3 bases unmatched. There are 14 residues in the CDR3. The germline CDR1 and CDR2 sequences are LGHDT and YNNKEL (reference sequence). The CDR3 DNA follows: TGTGCCAGCAGCCCATGGACAGGGGGTGAAAAACTGTTTTTT. This encodes CASSPWTGGEKLFF.

V and J are TRBV2 and TRBJ1-1; maybe TRBD1 (6 bases). V lost 6 bases to trimming and J lost 9 bases, with 17 bases between them. The CDR3 spans 13 residues. Germline CDR1 is SNHLY and CDR2 is FYNNEI. The CDR3: CASSQRGRGKAFF. The CDR3 DNA follows: TGTGCCAGCAGCCAAAGGGGGAGGGGTAAAGCTTTCTTT.

This clone was recorded once. V gene TRBV5-1 combines with J gene TRBJ2-3; the match to TRBD2 covers 7 bases. The V segment lost 4 bases and the J segment 8 bases; nucleotides outside the gene matches: 10. CDR3 length: 14 amino acids. Looked up from germline, CDR1 is SGHRS and CDR2 is YFSETQ. This chain's CDR3 is CASSPGGGSSTQYF. For the CDR3, the DNA is TGCGCCAGCAGCCCGGGGGGAGGATCAAGTACGCAGTATTTT.

The chain is built from TRBV29-1 and TRBJ2-7; no firm D call. Trimming shortened V by 0 bases and J by 1 base, and 10 bases separated the two germline ends. This CDR3 region has 14 residues. Germline loops: CDR1 SQVTM, CDR2 ANQGSEA. The CDR3 DNA reads as TGCAGCGTTGAAGATTTTACGGATTCCTACGAGCAGTACTTC. The encoded protein is CSVEDFTDSYEQYF.

V usage is TRBV28 and J usage is TRBJ2-3, with 10 bases fitting TRBD2. Germline CDR1 MDHEN, CDR2 SYDVKM. After removal of 7 bases from V and 4 bases from J, the junction contained 5 bases not matched to a gene. CDR3 size: 14 residues. The CDR3: CASILAGHPDTQYF. CDR3 DNA: TGTGCCAGCATACTAGCGGGGCATCCAGATACGCAGTATTTT. Combining the CDR3 with reference TRBV28 and TRBJ2-3 gives the whole variable domain DVKVTQSSRYLVKRTGEKVFLECVQDMDHENMFWYRQDPGLGLRLIYFSYDVKMKEKGDIPEGYSVSREKKERFSLILESASTNQTSMYLCASILAGHPDTQYFGPGTRLTVL.

This CDR3 reads CASSDSEPYNSPLHF. CDR3 nucleotide sequence: TGTGCCAGCAGCGACAGTGAGCCCTATAATTCACCCCTCCACTTT. The chain has TRBV27 and TRBJ1-6; a weak D match, TRBD1 (5 bases). Germline CDR1 MNHEY, CDR2 SMNVEV (reference sequence). The V gene lost 6 bases and the J gene lost 2 bases, with 11 bases spanning the gap. The CDR3 extends over 15 amino acids.

This clone was seen only once. An end of the junction does not agree with germline; a read error may underlie this. Other DNA sequences in the sample encode the same CDR3. This rearrangement joins TRBV28 to TRBJ1-5; D remains unclear. The CDR3 runs to 14 residues. CDR1 is MDHEN and CDR2 is SYDVKM in the germline V gene. CDR3 DNA sequence: TGTGCCAGCAGTTTAACCCCCAAAAATCAACCCCAGCATTTT. Protein product: CASSLTPKNQPQHF.

The chain is built from TRBV14 and TRBJ1-1; D remains ambiguous. CDR1 SGHDN and CDR2 FVKESK come from the germline V gene. The CDR3 has 15 amino acids. Trimming stripped 0 bases from V and 0 bases from J, with 8 bases between. CDR3 nucleotides: TGTGCCAGCAGCCAAGATTTCGGGATGAACACTGAAGCTTTCTTT. Protein sequence: CASSQDFGMNTEAFF. The full variable domain, its missing parts supplied by reference TRBV14 and TRBJ1-1, is EAGVTQFPSHSVIEKGQTVTLRCDPISGHDNLYWYRRVMGKEIKFLLHFVKESKQDESGMPNNRFLAERTGGTYSTLKVQPAELEDSGVYFCASSQDFGMNTEAFFGQGTRLTVV.

The chain has TRBV6-5 and TRBJ1-6; D is unresolved. Trimming took 0 bases from V and 7 from J, leaving 7 bases between them. The CDR3 is made up of 14 amino acids. From germline, CDR1 is MNHEY and CDR2 SVGAGI. CDR3 DNA sequence: TGTGCCAGCAGTTACTCGATAGGGAATTCACCCCTCCACTTT. Translated, it gives CASSYSIGNSPLHF.

As regards this clone: Other DNA sequences in this sample translate to the same CDR3. The V gene is TRBV14, the J gene TRBJ2-7; a possible D gene is TRBD2 (6 bases). The CDR3 totals 13 residues. Trimming stripped 4 bases from V and 6 bases from J, with 13 bases between. Germline V gene lookup returns CDR1 SGHDN and CDR2 FVKESK. The CDR3 spells CASSLGGRGEQYF. As DNA, the CDR3 is TGTGCCAGCAGCCTGGGGGGAAGGGGCGAGCAGTACTTC.

This rearrangement joins TRBV19 to TRBJ1-6; 10 bases align to TRBD1. This CDR3 region has 14 residues. V lost 4 bases to trimming and J lost 8 bases; unmatched junction nucleotides: 2. Germline lookup yields CDR1 LNHDA and CDR2 SQIVND (reference sequence). This CDR3 is CASSKGTGDSPLHF. The CDR3 bases are TGTGCCAGTAGTAAGGGGACAGGGGATTCACCCCTCCACTTT.

The chain has TRBV5-1 and TRBJ2-1, with 14 bases lining up with TRBD2. Germline CDR1 and CDR2: SGHRS and YFSETQ. The CDR3 sequence is 14 residues long. V was clipped by 8 bases and J by 8 bases; unmatched bases: 6. CDR3 nucleotides: TGCGCCAGTCGGGGACTAGCGGGGGACTATGAGCAGTTCTTC. Its protein is CASRGLAGDYEQFF.